Included here is one TCR beta chain sequence, with context. Its antigen is as yet unknown. The data were obtained in a study of T cell responses to AZD1222 COVID-19 vaccine. Study-level results: Mostly white British, mostly female donors; authors suggested clonal diversity may be underestimated. Across spike, vaccine-associated CD4 TCRs were found, dominant at 160-218 and 743-854.

Data came from immunoSEQ multiplex PCR; TCRdb stores just in-frame clones and leaves some out. The table shows about 120,000 clones, with almost 95% occurring only once. Germline loops: CDR1 MNHEY, CDR2 SMNVEV (reference sequence). V was pared by 3 bases and J by 0 bases, with 12 bases between. This CDR3 is 15 amino acids long. V is TRBV27 and J is TRBJ2-7; D perhaps matches TRBD2 (5 bases). The origin of this receptor is an adult who received the AZD1222 COVID-19 vaccine. The sample consisted of peripheral blood, taken 28 days after the second AZD1222 dose. The CDR3 is CASSFGSGSSYEQYF. The CDR3 DNA reads TGTGCCAGCAGTTTTGGGTCGGGAAGCTCCTACGAGCAGTACTTC.